The rows below give T cell receptor beta chains drawn from one sample of a study of blood T cells in healthy people across ages. TCRdb processed the 5' RACE reads anew with MiXCR; each CDR3 protein has one entry. The table has 550,000 to 700,000 distinct CDR3 sequences, roughly a quarter seen once; the top ten hold approximately 17%. Sequencing was done on a sample of blood. These receptors were obtained from a woman in her 70s in good health. Both conserved end residues are part of each CDR3. The D gene is left open where the match is weak. Only some rows state a clone size, as once, few, many or a class for expanded clones.

D	V	size	J	DNA	CDR3
TRBD1	TRBV29-1	few	TRBJ2-1	TGCAGCGTTACAGGGGACAATGAGCAGTTCTTC	CSVTGDNEQFF
-	TRBV5-1	-	TRBJ2-7	TGCGCCAGCAGCTCTGGACCGCAGGGGTCCTACGAGCAGTACTTC	CASSSGPQGSYEQYF
TRBD2	TRBV28	few	TRBJ2-3	TGTGCCAGCGTAGGAGCGGGGGATTACACAGATACGCAGTATTTT	CASVGAGDYTDTQYF
-	TRBV7-2	-	TRBJ2-7	TGTGCCAGCAGGCTCTTGGGCTTTACCTACGAGCAGTACTTC	CASRLLGFTYEQYF
TRBD2	TRBV20-1	-	TRBJ2-3	TGCAGTGCTAGGGCGGGGGGGGCCACAGATACGCAGTATTTT	CSARAGGATDTQYF
-	TRBV9	-	TRBJ2-1	TGTGCCAGCAGCCCCAGGGTGGGGGCCTACAATGAGCAGTTCTTC	CASSPRVGAYNEQFF
-	TRBV3-1	few	TRBJ2-7	TGTACCAGCAGCTCATACTACGAGCAGTACTTC	CTSSSYYEQYF
-	TRBV7-2	few	TRBJ1-2	TGTGCCAGCAGCTTAGACGTTCTAGGGGTCTCTGATGGCTACACCTTC	CASSLDVLGVSDGYTF
TRBD2	TRBV6-2/TRBV6-3	many	TRBJ2-5	TGTGCCAGCAGCTCCGGGACTAGGAAGGAGACCCAGTACTTC	CASSSGTRKETQYF
-	TRBV7-3	few	TRBJ2-7	TGTGCCAGCAGCCCAATCTTGGGCTACGAGCAGTACTTC	CASSPILGYEQYF
TRBD2	TRBV5-1	-	TRBJ2-4	TGCGCCAGCAGCCCCGGGACTAGCGGGGGGATGAACATTCAGTACTTC	CASSPGTSGGMNIQYF
-	TRBV6-6	-	TRBJ2-1	TGTGCCAGCAGTTACCGCCACTTCGGTGAGCAGTTCTTC	CASSYRHFGEQFF
TRBD1	TRBV4-3	few	TRBJ2-3	TGCGCCAGCAGCCAGGACAGGGGGCTAAACAAGGAAACGCAGTATTTT	CASSQDRGLNKETQYF
-	TRBV3-1	few	TRBJ2-7	TGTGCCAGCAGCCAAGCTGACAGATCCTACGAGCAGTACTTC	CASSQADRSYEQYF
-	TRBV30	-	TRBJ1-6	TGTGCCTGGAGTGTAAGTGTCGCCAAGTACTTT	CAWSVSVAKYF
-	TRBV7-9	-	TRBJ2-6	TGTGCTACGACAGAAAGGTCCGGGGCCAACGCCCTGACTTTC	CATTERSGANALTF
-	TRBV12-3/TRBV12-4	-	TRBJ1-2	TGTGCCAGCAGTTTACTGGGGACCGATGGCTACACCTTC	CASSLLGTDGYTF
TRBD2	TRBV20-1	few	TRBJ2-5	TGCAGTGCTTCTAGCGGGGGGGCCCAAGAGACCCAGTACTTC	CSASSGGAQETQYF
TRBD2	TRBV4-2	-	TRBJ2-7	TGTGCCAGCGGCCAAGCTACGAGCGGGGGACAAGGCTCCTACGAGCAGTACTTC	CASGQATSGGQGSYEQYF
-	TRBV6-5	many	TRBJ2-7	TGTGCCAGCAGTTCGACGACTAACGAGCAGTACTTC	CASSSTTNEQYF
-	TRBV7-3	few	TRBJ1-3	TGTGCCAGCAGCGTTGGGTCTGGAAACACCATATATTTT	CASSVGSGNTIYF
-	TRBV20-1	-	TRBJ2-5	TGCAGTGCTAGTGGGGCCAAGGATCCCTCGCGGACCCAGTACTTC	CSASGAKDPSRTQYF
-	TRBV2	-	TRBJ1-5	TGTGCCAGCACCCCCGCTGAGGGCTTAGGGCCCCAGCATTTT	CASTPAEGLGPQHF
TRBD2	TRBV29-1	-	TRBJ2-5	TGCAGCGTCGATAGCGGGAGTAGGGCTGAGACCCAGTACTTC	CSVDSGSRAETQYF
-	TRBV7-2	-	TRBJ2-1	TGTGCCAGCAGCTTAGACAGGGTCGCACAAAACTCGGAGCAGTTCTTC	CASSLDRVAQNSEQFF
TRBD2	TRBV12-3/TRBV12-4	-	TRBJ2-4	TGTGCCAGCAGTCTAGCGGGAGGGCCTGGAGTGGACATTCAGTACTTC	CASSLAGGPGVDIQYF
-	TRBV11-1	-	TRBJ2-7	TGTGCCAGCACCATCACCCTGGACAGCTCCTACGAGCAGTACTTC	CASTITLDSSYEQYF
-	TRBV5-1	few	TRBJ2-3	TGCGCCAGCAGCTTGGGGGGCTCGGGGCACACAGATACGCAGTATTTT	CASSLGGSGHTDTQYF
-	TRBV3-1	few	TRBJ2-7	TGTGCCAGCAGCCAAGGAGGACCCTACGAGCAGTACTTC	CASSQGGPYEQYF
TRBD2	TRBV7-2	-	TRBJ2-3	TGTGCCAGCAGCGGATATAGCGGGGGGACCCTCCGAGATACGCAGTATTTT	CASSGYSGGTLRDTQYF
-	TRBV7-3	-	TRBJ2-1	TGTGCCAGCAAGGGGGGAGGAGGCAACAATGAGCAGTTCTTC	CASKGGGGNNEQFF
TRBD2	TRBV20-1	few	TRBJ2-1	TGCAGTGCTACCACTCCGGGACTACGGTACAATGAGCAGTTCTTC	CSATTPGLRYNEQFF
TRBD1	TRBV6-1	-	TRBJ1-1	TGTGCCAGCAGTTCCCCAGGACAGGGTGAAGCTTTCTTT	CASSSPGQGEAFF
TRBD2	TRBV11-2	-	TRBJ2-1	TGTGCCAGCAGCTTAGGCCTGCGGGGGTGGATGGTGGAGCAGTTCTTC	CASSLGLRGWMVEQFF
-	TRBV11-1	-	TRBJ2-7	TGTGCCAGCGCCCGGGACCCGACCTACGAGCAGTACTTC	CASARDPTYEQYF
-	TRBV12-3/TRBV12-4	-	TRBJ2-5	TGTGCCAGCAGCCAAGAAGCCCCGGCGGGGGAGACCCAGTACTTC	CASSQEAPAGETQYF
TRBD2	TRBV24-1	few	TRBJ2-3	TGTGCCACCAGCTCCGGATTCGGGGGGATTACAGATACGCAGTATTTT	CATSSGFGGITDTQYF
-	TRBV11-1	few	TRBJ1-2	TGTGCCAGCAGCTTAAGTGGAGAGGGGCGCGTAAATGGCTACACCTTC	CASSLSGEGRVNGYTF
-	TRBV6-6	-	TRBJ2-6	TGTGCCGGCAGTTACGAGCAGGGGTATGCTGGGGCCAACGTCCTGACTTTC	CAGSYEQGYAGANVLTF
TRBD1	TRBV11-2	-	TRBJ2-5	TGTGCCAGCAGCCGATCCCGACAGGGAATTCGGGAGACCCAGTACTTC	CASSRSRQGIRETQYF
-	TRBV5-6	-	TRBJ1-1	TGTGCCAGCAGCTTCGGGCCAACTAACACTGAAGCTTTCTTT	CASSFGPTNTEAFF
-	TRBV6-2/TRBV6-3	once	TRBJ1-5	TGTGCCAGCGGCGAGGGGGTTGCGCGCAATCAGCCCCAGCATTTT	CASGEGVARNQPQHF
-	TRBV4-2	few	TRBJ1-5	TGTGCCAGCAGCCAAGATCTGACGACCCAGCATTTT	CASSQDLTTQHF
-	TRBV7-6	few	TRBJ1-3	TGTGCCAGCAGCCCCACCTCCTTGGGCCGAGAAAACACCATATATTTT	CASSPTSLGRENTIYF
-	TRBV7-2	once	TRBJ2-7	TGTGCCAGCAGGGCATCCCGGAGTTTGTACGAGCAGTACTTC	CASRASRSLYEQYF
-	TRBV6-2/TRBV6-3	many	TRBJ2-1	TGTGCCAGCAGTACTCCCGCGCGTGAGCAGTTCTTC	CASSTPAREQFF
TRBD2	TRBV5-1	once	TRBJ2-4	TGCGCCAGCAGCTCGGGACTAGCCAAAAACACTCAGTACTTC	CASSSGLAKNTQYF
TRBD2	TRBV20-1	-	TRBJ2-3	TGCAGTGCTAGAGGCATGCGGATCGGGGGGACTACGCAGTATTTT	CSARGMRIGGTTQYF
-	TRBV9	-	TRBJ2-1	TGTGCCAGCAGCGACGGGACTCCGGGGAATGAGCAGTTCTTC	CASSDGTPGNEQFF
TRBD2	TRBV27	few	TRBJ2-3	TGTGCCAGCAGTCTGGCGGGGGGTTTCGCAGATACGCAGTATTTT	CASSLAGGFADTQYF
-	TRBV5-1	few	TRBJ2-3	TGCGCCAGCAGCTTGGCGATGGATACGCAGTATTTT	CASSLAMDTQYF
TRBD1	TRBV5-6	few	TRBJ2-7	TGTGCCAGCAACCTGAGGGAGACAGGGGGTTTCTACTTC	CASNLRETGGFYF
-	TRBV20-1	-	TRBJ2-5	TGCAGTGCTAGAGAAGCATCCACTGAGACCCAGTACTTC	CSAREASTETQYF
TRBD1	TRBV6-1	-	TRBJ1-1	TGTGCCAGCAGACCGACAGGGCTGAACACTGAAGCTTTCTTT	CASRPTGLNTEAFF